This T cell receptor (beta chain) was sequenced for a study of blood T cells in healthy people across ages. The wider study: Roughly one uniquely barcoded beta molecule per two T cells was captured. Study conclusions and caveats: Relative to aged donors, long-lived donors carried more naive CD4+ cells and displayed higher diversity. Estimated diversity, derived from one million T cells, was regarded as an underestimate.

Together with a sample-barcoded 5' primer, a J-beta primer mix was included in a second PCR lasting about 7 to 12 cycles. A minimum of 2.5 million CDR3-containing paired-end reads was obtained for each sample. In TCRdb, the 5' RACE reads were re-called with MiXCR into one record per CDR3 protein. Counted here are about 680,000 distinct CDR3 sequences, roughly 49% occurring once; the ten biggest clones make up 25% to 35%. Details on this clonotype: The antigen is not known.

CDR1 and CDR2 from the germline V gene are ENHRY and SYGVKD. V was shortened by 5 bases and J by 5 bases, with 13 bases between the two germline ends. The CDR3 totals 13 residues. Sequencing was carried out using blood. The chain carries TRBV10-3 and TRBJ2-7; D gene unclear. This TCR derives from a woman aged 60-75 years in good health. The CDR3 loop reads CAISRPAEDEQYF. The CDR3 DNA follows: TGTGCCATCAGTCGTCCGGCAGAGGACGAGCAGTACTTC.